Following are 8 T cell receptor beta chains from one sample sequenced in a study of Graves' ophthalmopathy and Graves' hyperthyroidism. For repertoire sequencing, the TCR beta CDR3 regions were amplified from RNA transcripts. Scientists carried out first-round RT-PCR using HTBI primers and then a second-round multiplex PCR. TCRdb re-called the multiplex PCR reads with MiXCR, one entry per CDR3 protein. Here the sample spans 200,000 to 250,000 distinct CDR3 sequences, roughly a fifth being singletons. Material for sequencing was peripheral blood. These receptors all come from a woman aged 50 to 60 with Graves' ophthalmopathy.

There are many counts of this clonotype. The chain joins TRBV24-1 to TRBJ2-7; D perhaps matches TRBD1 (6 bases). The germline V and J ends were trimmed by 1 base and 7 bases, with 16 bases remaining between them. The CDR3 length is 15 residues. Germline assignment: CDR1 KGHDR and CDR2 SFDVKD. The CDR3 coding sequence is TGTGCCACCAGTGATTTCAGAGGGGGTGTATCTGAGCAGTACTTC. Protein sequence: CATSDFRGGVSEQYF.

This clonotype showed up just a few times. The CDR3 DNA is TGTGCCAGCAGTGTCGGGGGGGCTGGTTCACCCCTCCACTTT. Protein sequence: CASSVGGAGSPLHF. The chain couples TRBV2 to TRBJ1-6, with D maybe TRBD1 (6 bases). Germline CDR1 and CDR2: SNHLY and FYNNEI. This CDR3 is 14 amino acids long. V lost 4 bases, J lost 9 bases, and 13 bases lay in between.

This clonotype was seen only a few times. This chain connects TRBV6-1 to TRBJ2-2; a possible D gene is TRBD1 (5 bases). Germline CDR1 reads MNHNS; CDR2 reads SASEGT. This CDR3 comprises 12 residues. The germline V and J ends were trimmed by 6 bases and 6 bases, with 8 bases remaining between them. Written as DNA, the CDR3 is TGTGCCAGCAGACCAGGGCCCGGGGAGCTGTTTTTT. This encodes CASRPGPGELFF.

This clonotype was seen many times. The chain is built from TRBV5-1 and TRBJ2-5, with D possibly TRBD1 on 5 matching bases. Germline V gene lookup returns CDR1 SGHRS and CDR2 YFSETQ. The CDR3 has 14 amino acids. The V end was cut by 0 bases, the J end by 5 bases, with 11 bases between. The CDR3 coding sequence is TGCGCCAGCAGCTTGGTGCAGGGATTGGAGACCCAGTACTTC. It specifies CASSLVQGLETQYF.

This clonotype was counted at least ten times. CDR3 sequence (DNA): TGTGCCATCAGTGAGTCGGGAGAGCAGTACTTC. Protein product: CAISESGEQYF. The chain employs TRBV10-3 and TRBJ2-7, with D unclear. The CDR3 is made up of 11 amino acids. Trimming took off 0 bases at V and 7 bases at J, with 4 bases between the two ends. CDR1 is ENHRY, CDR2 SYGVKD, per germline.

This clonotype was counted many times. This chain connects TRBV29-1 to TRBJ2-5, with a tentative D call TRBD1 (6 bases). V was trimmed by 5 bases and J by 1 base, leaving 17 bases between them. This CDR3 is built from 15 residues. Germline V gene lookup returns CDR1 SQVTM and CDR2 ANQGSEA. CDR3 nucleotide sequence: TGCAGCGTTAAAGGCATAGGGGACACCCAAGAGACCCAGTACTTC. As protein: CSVKGIGDTQETQYF. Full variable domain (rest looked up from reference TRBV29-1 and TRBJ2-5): SAVISQKPSRDICQRGTSLTIQCQVDSQVTMMFWYRQQPGQSLTLIATANQGSEATYESGFVIDKFPISRPNLTFSTLTVSNMSPEDSSIYLCSVKGIGDTQETQYFGPGTRLLVL.

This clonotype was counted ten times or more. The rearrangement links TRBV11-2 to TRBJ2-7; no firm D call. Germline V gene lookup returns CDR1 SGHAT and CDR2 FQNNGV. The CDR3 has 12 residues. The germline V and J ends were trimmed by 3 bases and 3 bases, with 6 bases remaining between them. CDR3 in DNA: TGTGCCAGCAGCTTCATCAACTACGAGCAGTACTTC. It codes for CASSFINYEQYF.

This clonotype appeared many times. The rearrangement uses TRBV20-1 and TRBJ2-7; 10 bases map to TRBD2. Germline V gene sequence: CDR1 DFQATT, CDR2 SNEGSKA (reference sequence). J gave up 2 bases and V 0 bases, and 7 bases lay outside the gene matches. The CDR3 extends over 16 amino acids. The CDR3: CSARDASGGATYEQYF. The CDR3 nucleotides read TGCAGTGCTAGAGATGCTAGCGGGGGCGCCACCTACGAGCAGTACTTC.